This TCR beta chain was found in a study of T cell changes during pregnancy in multiple sclerosis. TCRdb's copy holds only in-frame clones and misses some; the assay was immunoSEQ multiplex PCR. The repertoire holds about 50,000 clones, with roughly nine tenths as singletons. The germline gives CDR1 MNHNY, CDR2 SVGAGI (reference sequence). The CDR3 contains 15 residues. The V gene end was trimmed by 7 bases and the J gene end by 0 bases; junction bases not matched to a gene: 3. Sequences were derived from CD4+ T cells from peripheral blood mononuclear cells, sampled after pregnancy. The rearrangement links TRBV6-6 to TRBJ2-2; 9 bases map to TRBD2. This receptor was identified in a female donor with multiple sclerosis, enrolled in a pregnancy study. The CDR3: CASTGGRANTGELFF. In DNA, the CDR3 is TGTGCCAGCACCGGCGGGAGGGCGAACACCGGGGAGCTGTTTTTT.